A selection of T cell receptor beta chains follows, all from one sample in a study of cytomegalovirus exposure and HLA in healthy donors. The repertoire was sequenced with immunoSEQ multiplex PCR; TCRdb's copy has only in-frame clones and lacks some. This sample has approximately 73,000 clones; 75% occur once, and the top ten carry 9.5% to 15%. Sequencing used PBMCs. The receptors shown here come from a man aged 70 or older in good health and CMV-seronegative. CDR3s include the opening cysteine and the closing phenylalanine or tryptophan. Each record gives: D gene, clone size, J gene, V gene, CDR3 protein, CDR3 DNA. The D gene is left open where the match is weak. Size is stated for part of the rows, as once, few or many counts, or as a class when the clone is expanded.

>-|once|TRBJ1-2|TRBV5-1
CASSVDPASGGYTF
TGCGCCAGCAGTGTGGACCCGGCTAGCGGTGGCTACACCTTC
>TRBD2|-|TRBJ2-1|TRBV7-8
CASSQRLAGDSEQFF
TGTGCCAGCAGCCAACGGCTAGCGGGAGATTCTGAGCAGTTCTTC
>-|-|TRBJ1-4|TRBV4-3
CASSQDWAVGGEKLFF
TGCGCCAGCAGCCAAGATTGGGCAGTCGGTGGTGAAAAACTGTTTTTT
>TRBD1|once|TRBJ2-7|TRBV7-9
CASSAGTGGAGYEQYF
TGTGCCAGCAGCGCCGGGACAGGGGGCGCGGGTTACGAGCAGTACTTC
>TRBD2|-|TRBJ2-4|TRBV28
CASSLQGGGTKNIQYF
TGTGCCAGCAGTTTACAAGGCGGGGGGACCAAAAACATTCAGTACTTC
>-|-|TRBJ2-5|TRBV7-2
CASSLGWGVQETQYF
TGTGCCAGCAGCCTTGGGTGGGGGGTCCAAGAGACCCAGTACTTC
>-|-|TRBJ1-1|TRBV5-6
CASSQPRGTSQAFF
TGTGCCAGCAGTCAACCCAGGGGTACTTCGCAAGCTTTCTTT
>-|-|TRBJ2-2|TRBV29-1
CSVEDRGLGSNTGELFF
TGCAGCGTTGAAGATCGGGGATTAGGGTCGAACACCGGGGAGCTGTTTTTT
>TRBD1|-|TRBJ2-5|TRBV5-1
CASSFGTGGLETQYF
TGCGCCAGCAGCTTCGGGACAGGGGGCCTAGAGACCCAGTACTTC
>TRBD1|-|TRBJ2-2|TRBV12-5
CASGRDSGELFF
TGTGCTAGTGGCCGGGACAGCGGGGAGCTGTTTTTT
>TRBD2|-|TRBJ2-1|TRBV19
CASSMQRESDEQFF
TGTGCCAGTAGTATGCAGCGGGAGTCGGATGAGCAGTTCTTC
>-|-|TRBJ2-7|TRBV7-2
CASSSGTPYEQYF
TGTGCCAGCAGCTCGGGGACACCCTACGAGCAGTACTTC
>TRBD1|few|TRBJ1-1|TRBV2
CASSERDRFWLKTEAFF
TGTGCCAGCAGTGAAAGGGACAGGTTCTGGTTAAAGACTGAAGCTTTCTTT
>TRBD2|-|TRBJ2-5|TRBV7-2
CASSPGLAGGGETQYF
TGTGCCAGCAGCCCGGGACTAGCGGGAGGGGGGGAGACCCAGTACTTC
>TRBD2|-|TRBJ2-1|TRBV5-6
CASSGTRTSNEQFF
TGTGCCAGCAGCGGGACTCGGACTAGCAATGAGCAGTTCTTC
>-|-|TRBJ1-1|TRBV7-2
CASSLVTSAVNTEAFF
TGTGCCAGCAGCTTAGTAACGTCCGCGGTGAACACTGAAGCTTTCTTT
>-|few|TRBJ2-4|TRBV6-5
CASSYSGERLYF
TGTGCCAGCAGTTACTCCGGGGAGAGGTTGTACTTC
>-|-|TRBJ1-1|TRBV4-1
CASSQDLSGGGSFF
TGCGCCAGCAGCCAAGATCTTTCGGGGGGCGGTTCTTTCTTT
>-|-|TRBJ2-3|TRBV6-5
CASSSQQAPYTDTQYF
TGTGCCAGCAGTTCCCAACAGGCCCCTTACACAGATACGCAGTATTTT
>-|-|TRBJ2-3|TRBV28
CASSLYSQGDTQYF
TGTGCCAGCAGTTTATATTCCCAGGGAGATACGCAGTATTTT
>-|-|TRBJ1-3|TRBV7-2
CASGYVGANSGNTIYF
TGTGCCAGCGGATACGTCGGAGCCAACTCTGGAAACACCATATATTTT
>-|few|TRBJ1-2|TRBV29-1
CSVETTGNYGYTF
TGCAGCGTTGAAACAACAGGGAACTATGGCTACACCTTC
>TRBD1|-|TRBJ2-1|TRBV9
CASSPIPGQITEQFF
TGTGCCAGCAGCCCTATTCCGGGACAGATAACTGAGCAGTTCTTC
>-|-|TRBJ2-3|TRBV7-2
CASSLTELSTDTQYF
TGTGCCAGCAGCTTAACAGAACTTAGCACAGATACGCAGTATTTT
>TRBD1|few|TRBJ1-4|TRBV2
CASSRAGTGFEKLFF
TGTGCCAGCAGTCGGGCCGGGACAGGGTTCGAAAAACTGTTTTTT
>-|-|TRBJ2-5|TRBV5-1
CASSFGGSQETQYF
TGCGCCAGCAGCTTCGGCGGCTCCCAAGAGACCCAGTACTTC
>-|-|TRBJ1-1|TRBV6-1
CASSGMTGPTEAFF
TGTGCCAGCAGTGGGATGACAGGTCCCACTGAAGCTTTCTTT
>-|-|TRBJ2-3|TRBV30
CAWSTGFATDTQYF
TGTGCCTGGAGCACGGGGTTCGCCACAGATACGCAGTATTTT
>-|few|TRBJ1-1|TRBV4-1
CASRQEGQVNTEAFF
TGCGCCAGCAGGCAGGAAGGTCAGGTGAACACTGAAGCTTTCTTT
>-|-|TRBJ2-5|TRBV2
CASSELGQGETQYF
TGTGCCAGCAGTGAACTGGGTCAGGGAGAGACCCAGTACTTC
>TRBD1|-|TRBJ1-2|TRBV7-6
CASSSGQGDGYTF
TGTGCCAGCAGCTCGGGACAGGGGGATGGCTACACCTTC
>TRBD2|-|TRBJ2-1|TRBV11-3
CASSLGLAGAEEQFF
TGTGCCAGCAGCTTAGGTCTAGCGGGAGCTGAAGAGCAGTTCTTC
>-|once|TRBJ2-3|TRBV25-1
CASSEYNGDTQYF
TGTGCCAGCAGTGAATATAACGGGGATACGCAGTATTTT
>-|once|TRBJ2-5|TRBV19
CASRRPGDQETQYF
TGTGCCAGCCGCCGGCCGGGGGACCAAGAGACCCAGTACTTC
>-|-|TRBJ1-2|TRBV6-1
CASSVTDYGYTF
TGTGCCAGCAGTGTTACAGACTATGGCTACACCTTC
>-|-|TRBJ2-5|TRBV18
CASSRDSRETQYF
TGTGCCAGCTCACGAGACAGTAGAGAGACCCAGTACTTC
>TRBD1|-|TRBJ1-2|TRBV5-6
CASRDRDLYGYTF
TGTGCCAGCAGGGACAGGGACCTTTATGGCTACACCTTC
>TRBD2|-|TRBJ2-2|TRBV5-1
CASSLRGLAGARNTGELFF
TGCGCCAGCAGCCTCCGGGGACTAGCGGGGGCGAGAAACACCGGGGAGCTGTTTTTT
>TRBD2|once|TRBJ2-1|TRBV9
CASSVDLASGVNEQFF
TGTGCCAGCAGCGTAGACTTGGCTAGCGGTGTCAATGAGCAGTTCTTC
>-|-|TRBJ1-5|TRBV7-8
CASSARQEDYQPQHF
TGTGCCAGCAGCGCCCGACAGGAGGATTATCAGCCCCAGCATTTT
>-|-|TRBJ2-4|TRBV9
CASSTSGAKNIQYF
TGTGCCAGCAGCACCTCGGGGGCCAAAAACATTCAGTACTTC
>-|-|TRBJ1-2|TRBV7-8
CASSLVETAYGYTF
TGTGCCAGCAGCTTAGTAGAAACAGCCTATGGCTACACCTTC
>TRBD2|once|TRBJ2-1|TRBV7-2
CASSYTRLAPPNEQFF
TGTGCCAGCAGTTATACCCGACTAGCTCCCCCCAATGAGCAGTTCTTC
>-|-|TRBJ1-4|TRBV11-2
CASSSILAATNEKLFF
TGTGCCAGCAGCTCCATATTGGCGGCAACTAATGAAAAACTGTTTTTT
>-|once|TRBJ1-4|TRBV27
CASSSLQNNEKLFF
TGTGCCAGCAGTTCTTTACAGAATAATGAAAAACTGTTTTTT
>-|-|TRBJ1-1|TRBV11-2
CASSLLNTEAFF
TGTGCCAGCAGCTTACTCAACACTGAAGCTTTCTTT
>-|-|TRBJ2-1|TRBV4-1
CASSQDNGGLLVEQFF
TGCGCCAGCAGCCAAGATAACGGGGGGCTTTTGGTTGAGCAGTTCTTC
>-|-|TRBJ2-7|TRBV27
CASSLFPGHSQYF
TGTGCCAGCAGTTTATTCCCAGGGCATAGTCAGTACTTC
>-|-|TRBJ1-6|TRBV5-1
CASSSGRGRSSPLHF
TGCGCCAGCAGCTCGGGGCGGGGTAGGAGTTCACCCCTCCACTTT
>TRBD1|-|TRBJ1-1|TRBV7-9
CASSFPGTGATEAFF
TGTGCCAGCAGCTTTCCCGGGACAGGGGCTACTGAAGCTTTCTTT
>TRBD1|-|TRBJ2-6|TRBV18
CASSPLGQGLSGANVLTF
TGTGCCAGCTCACCATTGGGACAGGGCCTCTCTGGGGCCAACGTCCTGACTTTC
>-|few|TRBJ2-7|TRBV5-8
CASSLSGVGKQYF
TGTGCCAGCAGCTTGAGCGGAGTTGGCAAGCAGTACTTC
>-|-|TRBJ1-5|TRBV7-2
CASSPLAGQPQHF
TGTGCCAGCAGCCCCCTGGCGGGTCAGCCCCAGCATTTT
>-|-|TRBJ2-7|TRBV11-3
CASRVTGVTYEQYF
TGTGCCAGCAGGGTGACGGGAGTCACCTACGAGCAGTACTTC
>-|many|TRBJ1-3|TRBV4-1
CASSQIGNTIYF
TGCGCCAGCAGCCAGATCGGGAACACCATATATTTT
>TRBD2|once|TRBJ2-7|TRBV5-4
CASSEGLAGVIEQYF
TGTGCCAGCAGCGAAGGACTAGCGGGAGTAATAGAACAGTACTTC
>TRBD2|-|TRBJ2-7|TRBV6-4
CASSPAGLAGFYEQYF
TGTGCCAGCAGCCCGGCAGGACTAGCGGGATTCTACGAGCAGTACTTC
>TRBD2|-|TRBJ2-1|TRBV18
CASSPSLAGFYNEQFF
TGTGCCAGCTCACCATCTCTAGCGGGATTCTACAATGAGCAGTTCTTC
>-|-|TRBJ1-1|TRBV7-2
CASSYSWNTEAFF
TGTGCCAGCAGCTATTCATGGAACACTGAAGCTTTCTTT
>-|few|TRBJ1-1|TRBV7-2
CASSFDSSLGAFF
TGTGCCAGCAGCTTCGACAGCAGTTTGGGGGCTTTCTTT